This TCR beta chain was obtained from a study of graft-versus-host responses after intestinal transplantation. The wider study: Transplant types were multivisceral, liver-intestinal, or isolated intestinal. Anti-thymocyte globulin was used for induction in all recipients, who then took tacrolimus and steroids for 2 to 4 years.

Concerning this clone itself: As yet, its antigen is unknown.

Study-level findings and limits: The study associated peak circulating GvH clone levels with early post-transplant HvG declines.

Generated by immunoSEQ multiplex PCR, the TCRdb table keeps only in-frame clones and is missing some. The profile shows some 70,000 clones, around 90% of them singletons. The sequenced sample was bone marrow, obtained nearly 750 days after intestinal transplantation. This receptor was identified in a human patient who received an intestinal transplant, so some T cells may come from the graft donor.

For the CDR3, the DNA is TGTGCCAGCAGTGCTGACAGGGCTGGGGCCAACGTCCTGACTTTC. Encoded protein: CASSADRAGANVLTF. The chain employs TRBV6-5 and TRBJ2-6; 7 bases map to TRBD1. This CDR3 is built from 15 residues. CDR1 is MNHEY and CDR2 is SVGAGI in the germline V gene. The J segment lost 2 bases and the V segment lost 5 bases, leaving 3 bases of the junction unmatched.